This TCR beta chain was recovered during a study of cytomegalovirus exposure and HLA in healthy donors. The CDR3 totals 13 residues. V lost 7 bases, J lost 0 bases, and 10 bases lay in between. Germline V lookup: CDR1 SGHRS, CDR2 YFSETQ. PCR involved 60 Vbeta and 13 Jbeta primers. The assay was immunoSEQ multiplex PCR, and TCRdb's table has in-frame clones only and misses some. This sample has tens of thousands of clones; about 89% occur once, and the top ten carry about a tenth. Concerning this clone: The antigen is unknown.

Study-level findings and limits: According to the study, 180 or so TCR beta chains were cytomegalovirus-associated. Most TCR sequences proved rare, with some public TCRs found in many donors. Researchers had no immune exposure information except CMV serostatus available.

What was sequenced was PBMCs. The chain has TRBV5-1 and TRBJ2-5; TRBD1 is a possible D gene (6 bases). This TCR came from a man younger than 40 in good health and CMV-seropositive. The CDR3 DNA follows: TGCGCCAGCGGCCGGGACAACCAAGAGACCCAGTACTTC. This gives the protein CASGRDNQETQYF.